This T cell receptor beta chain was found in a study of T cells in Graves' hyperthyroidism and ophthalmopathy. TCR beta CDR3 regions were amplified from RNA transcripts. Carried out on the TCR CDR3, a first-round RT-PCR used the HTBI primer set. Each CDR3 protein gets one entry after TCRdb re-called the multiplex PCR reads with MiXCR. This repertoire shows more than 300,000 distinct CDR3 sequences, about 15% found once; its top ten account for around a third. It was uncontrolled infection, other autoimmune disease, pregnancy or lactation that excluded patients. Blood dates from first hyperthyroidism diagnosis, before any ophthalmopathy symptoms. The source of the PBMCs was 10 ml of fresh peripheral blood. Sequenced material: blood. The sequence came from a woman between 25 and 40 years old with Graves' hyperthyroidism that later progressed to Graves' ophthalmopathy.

CDR3 in amino acids: CASSFEGFGQPQHF. In DNA form, the CDR3 reads TGTGCCAGCAGTTTCGAGGGCTTCGGGCAGCCCCAGCATTTT. This rearrangement joins TRBV28 to TRBJ1-5; no reliable D call. This CDR3 contains 14 residues. Trimming removed 3 bases at V and 7 bases at J, with 13 bases between. Germline V lookup: CDR1 MDHEN, CDR2 SYDVKM.